A selection of T cell receptor beta chains follows, all from one sample in a study of a mutant IDH1 vaccine in newly diagnosed glioma. These TCRs' antigens remain unknown. The protocol was immunoSEQ multiplex PCR, while the TCRdb copy is restricted to in-frame clones and leaves out a portion. This sample yields 53,000 or so clones, of which approximately 78% are seen a single time; around 4.9% belongs to the top ten. The sample here was PBMCs, taken from a glioma patient whose treatment included an IDH1 peptide vaccine. These receptors came from a man in his forties or fifties with glioma. The conserved cysteine and the conserved F or W are not part of the CDR3 here.

TRBV6-6	TRBJ2-1	ASSYPETGVNEQF
TRBV18	TRBJ2-2	ASSPPAQGAYGELF
TRBV11-1	TRBJ2-5	ASSLVLAGETQY
TRBV2	TRBJ2-7	ASRRTSGGYEQY
TRBV7-2	TRBJ2-3	ASRPPGLRTQY
TRBV30	TRBJ2-1	AWSGPAGQPYNEQF
TRBV5-4	TRBJ1-1	ASSFPHRGGAGAF
TRBV5-6	TRBJ1-4	ASSFQGTNEKLF
TRBV30	TRBJ2-2	AWSPYGPQGAGELF
TRBV19	TRBJ1-5	ASTLDRARNQPQH
TRBV30	TRBJ2-2	AWKGGSVLTGELF
TRBV18	TRBJ2-3	ASSRVDTQY
TRBV7-8	TRBJ1-3	ASSLGRAGGGGNTIY
TRBV5-6	TRBJ1-5	ASSLRTGPRVQPQH
TRBV27	TRBJ1-5	ASSYSGGNQPQH
TRBV5-1	TRBJ2-5	ASSSGLAGGLGETQY
TRBV18	TRBJ2-2	ASSRLWDNTGELF
TRBV6-1	TRBJ1-2	ASSENRRTHYGYT
TRBV7-2	TRBJ2-5	ASSLDGRKETQY
TRBV18	TRBJ2-2	ASSPRTGTIGELF
TRBV2	TRBJ1-1	ASTVGTENTEAF
TRBV19	TRBJ1-5	ASMAGHRRNQPQH
TRBV6-5	TRBJ2-7	ASSYSKGRGYEQY
TRBV13	TRBJ2-7	ASHRTLGQLAYEQY
TRBV7-6	TRBJ2-3	ASSLGGADTQY
TRBV29-1	TRBJ1-1	SGGHLNTEAF
TRBV7-9	TRBJ2-2	ASTLTSGGAAGELF
TRBV5-6	TRBJ2-7	ASSLGSTSGGFSYEQY
TRBV7-6	TRBJ2-7	ASSGLAGSSYEQY
TRBV5-4	TRBJ2-7	ASSPWTSNEQY
TRBV5-4	TRBJ2-7	ASSLEGLGEQY
TRBV2	TRBJ1-2	ASSEAFIAGTVTSGYT
TRBV7-8	TRBJ2-7	ASSPLSASSYEQY
TRBV7-9	TRBJ1-3	ASSLDSDSGNTIY
TRBV6-1	TRBJ2-7	ASSEAASTKQY
TRBV29-1	TRBJ2-1	SVEERGYNEQF
TRBV5-1	TRBJ2-1	ASSLGGTGTYNEQF
TRBV6-1	TRBJ2-3	AGRTGSTDTQY
TRBV27	TRBJ2-5	ASSLTSGGPQETQY
TRBV27	TRBJ2-2	ASSHGLAGGAGELF
TRBV2	TRBJ2-1	ASRTGNEQF
TRBV2	TRBJ2-1	ASSERTGFNEQF
TRBV30	TRBJ1-1	AWSNGQPNTEAF
TRBV28	TRBJ1-1	ASSPQVPEAF
TRBV19	TRBJ2-7	ASSRSTVGSLYEQY
TRBV5-6	TRBJ1-5	ASSSGGDQPQH
TRBV9	TRBJ1-3	ASSPQGSSGNTIY
TRBV5-6	TRBJ2-1	ASSLAGAGIGGEQF
TRBV10-3	TRBJ2-1	AIRETGGSYNEQF
TRBV9	TRBJ1-4	ASSAGTATNEKLF
TRBV11-2	TRBJ2-1	ASSLIALGGNEQF
TRBV6-5	TRBJ1-2	ASSKVGNYGYT
TRBV2	TRBJ1-2	ASSDGGADPGGYT
TRBV5-5	TRBJ2-7	ASSLAGHEQY
TRBV11-2	TRBJ1-4	ASSSLKGPTNEKLF
TRBV7-8	TRBJ2-3	ASSPQWGSTDTQY
TRBV5-4	TRBJ2-1	ASSLGGPVYNEQF
TRBV7-8	TRBJ2-1	ASSSSRTSGGDNEQF
TRBV2	TRBJ2-5	ASSKLAGGQETQY
TRBV30	TRBJ1-5	AWSGQGSQPQH